This is a list of T cell receptor beta chains from one sample in a study of cytomegalovirus exposure and HLA in healthy donors. Produced via immunoSEQ multiplex PCR; TCRdb's table is partial and in-frame only. Of fewer than 200,000 clones in the sample, roughly 87% were seen once. Sequenced input: PBMCs. All receptors derive from a girl aged 5 to 17 in good health and CMV-seropositive. The CDR3 runs from the conserved cysteine through the conserved F or W. The D gene is left open where the match is weak. Where a row states a size, it is once, few, many or the class of an expanded clone; other rows omit it.

length	D	size	V	J	DNA	CDR3
15	TRBD2	.	TRBV25-1	TRBJ2-7	TGTGCCAGCAGTGACACTAGCGGTATATCCTACGAGCAGTACTTC	CASSDTSGISYEQYF
13	.	.	TRBV29-1	TRBJ2-5	TGCAGCGCCGATGACAGGCTCCAAGAGACCCAGTACTTC	CSADDRLQETQYF
15	TRBD2	.	TRBV30	TRBJ2-1	TGTGCCTGGAGTGTAACTAGCGGGGGGGCGAATGAGCAGTTCTTC	CAWSVTSGGANEQFF
14	.	.	TRBV7-3	TRBJ2-5	TGTGCCAGCAGCGCCTTCGGGAGTGGAGAGACCCAGTACTTC	CASSAFGSGETQYF
12	.	once	TRBV27	TRBJ1-1	TGTGCCAGCAGTTTCTATCCGGGGGTTGCTTTCTTT	CASSFYPGVAFF
15	TRBD1	.	TRBV27	TRBJ2-1	TGTGCCAGCAGCCGGACAGGAGGTCCCCTAAATGAGCAGTTCTTC	CASSRTGGPLNEQFF
14	.	.	TRBV18	TRBJ2-2	TGTGCCAGCTCACCCCAGGGCCTCACCGGGGAGCTGTTTTTT	CASSPQGLTGELFF
13	TRBD2	.	TRBV29-1	TRBJ2-5	TGCAGCGTTGGGCTAGCGGTTCAAGAGACCCAGTACTTC	CSVGLAVQETQYF
13	.	once	TRBV2	TRBJ2-1	TGTGCCAGCAGTGCACAGGGTTACAATGAGCAGTTCTTC	CASSAQGYNEQFF
16	.	.	TRBV18	TRBJ1-2	TGTGCCAGCTCACCTTCGGGAAGGGTGGCGAACTATGGCTACACCTTC	CASSPSGRVANYGYTF
14	TRBD1	.	TRBV28	TRBJ1-4	TGTGCCAGCAGTCCGACAGGGTTTTCGGAAAAACTGTTTTTT	CASSPTGFSEKLFF
17	TRBD2	.	TRBV5-1	TRBJ2-3	TGCGCCAGCAGCTTGGTGTCTAGCGGGGTGGGGACAGATACGCAGTATTTT	CASSLVSSGVGTDTQYF
13	.	few	TRBV25-1	TRBJ2-7	TGTGCCAGCAGTGGACAGGGAGGCTACGAGCAGTACTTC	CASSGQGGYEQYF
14	TRBD2	.	TRBV2	TRBJ2-5	TGTGCCAGCAGTGCCAAGCGGGGTCAAGAGACCCAGTACTTC	CASSAKRGQETQYF
11	.	.	TRBV7-3	TRBJ1-2	TGTGCCAGCAGCCTCGAGTATGGCTACACCTTC	CASSLEYGYTF
15	TRBD1	once	TRBV18	TRBJ2-7	TGTGCCAGCTCACCTACAGGGACAGTTTCCTACGAGCAGTACTTC	CASSPTGTVSYEQYF
15	.	.	TRBV5-4	TRBJ1-5	TGTGCCAGCAGCTTTCAGGGCGCTGGCAATCAGCCCCAGCATTTT	CASSFQGAGNQPQHF
11	TRBD1	.	TRBV6-5	TRBJ1-2	TGTGCCAGCGGGACAGGGTCAGGCTACACCTTC	CASGTGSGYTF
13	.	.	TRBV28	TRBJ1-2	TGTGCCAGCAGTTTACGGGGGGCGCGGGGCTACACCTTC	CASSLRGARGYTF
13	.	few	TRBV11-2	TRBJ1-6	TGTGCCAGCAGCTTTGGACAGAACTCACCCCTCCACTTT	CASSFGQNSPLHF
14	.	.	TRBV30	TRBJ2-1	TGTGCCTGGAGTATGGGGGGTGAAGGCAATGAGCAGTTCTTC	CAWSMGGEGNEQFF
12	.	.	TRBV7-2	TRBJ2-1	TGTGCCAGCAGCCTACAGGGCAATGAGCAGTTCTTC	CASSLQGNEQFF
16	.	.	TRBV5-6	TRBJ2-7	TGTGCCAGCAGCTCCGGTTGGACTTACAGCTCCTACGAGCAGTACTTC	CASSSGWTYSSYEQYF
14	.	.	TRBV6-6	TRBJ1-1	TGTGCCAGCAGTTACGAACAGGCGAACACTGAAGCTTTCTTT	CASSYEQANTEAFF
12	.	.	TRBV30	TRBJ2-7	TGTGCCTGGAATAGGGGGTTGGACGAGCAGTACTTC	CAWNRGLDEQYF